Below, 16 T cell receptor beta chains from the same sample are listed, as sequenced in a study of response to subunit inactivated influenza vaccine. TCRdb independently ran MiXCR on the RT-PCR reads; one entry per CDR3 protein. The data show 300,000 to 350,000 distinct CDR3 sequences, 21% seen once. The material sequenced was PBMCs from blood, taken approximately 20 months after vaccination. The receptors originated from a man in his fifties or sixties who received an inactivated influenza vaccine.

The chain uses TRBV5-1 and TRBJ2-4; D is unresolved. Germline loops: CDR1 SGHRS, CDR2 YFSETQ. This CDR3 is built from 15 residues. V shed 1 base and J shed 7 bases, with 15 bases lying between them. DNA of the CDR3: TGCGCCAGCAGCTTGCCCAGACGGAGTGGTAACATTCAGTACTTC. This encodes CASSLPRRSGNIQYF.

This clonotype came up many times. The rearrangement uses TRBV11-2 and TRBJ1-1; tentative D call: TRBD1 (5 bases). In germline, CDR1 is SGHAT, CDR2 FQNNGV. V lost 3 bases and J 4 bases, leaving 12 bases between the germline ends. CDR3 length: 14 residues. The CDR3 DNA is TGTGCCAGCAGCTTGATAAAAAGGGGCACTGAAGCTTTCTTT. Its protein product is CASSLIKRGTEAFF.

Comments on this clonotype: A much more abundant neighbour one base away suggests this may be a read error. The CDR3 DNA is TGTGCCAGCAGCAAATTCCATGAGCAGTTCTTC. It encodes CASSKFHEQFF. The genes are TRBV3-1 and TRBJ2-1; D is ambiguous. Trimming left V 5 bases short and J 8 bases short, with 7 bases between. The length of the CDR3 is 11 residues. Looked up from germline, CDR1 is LGHDT and CDR2 is YNNKEL (reference sequence).

V usage is TRBV7-2 and J usage is TRBJ2-7; possibly TRBD2 for D (5 bases). Between the trimmed V and J ends, which lost 2 bases and 6 bases, there was a span of 14 bases. Per germline, CDR1 SGHTA and CDR2 FQGNSA. This CDR3 is built from 14 residues. CDR3 amino acids: CASSLRSISGEQYF. The CDR3 nucleotides read TGTGCCAGCAGCTTAAGATCGATCAGCGGCGAGCAGTACTTC.

Remarks on this clonotype: An end of the junction does not agree with germline; a read error may underlie this. This chain links TRBV14 with TRBJ1-3; D gene uncertain. CDR3 length: 13 residues. From germline, CDR1 is SGHDN and CDR2 FVKESK. As DNA, the CDR3 is TGTGCCAGCAGCCAAGATGATGGAAACATCATATATTTT. Its protein is CASSQDDGNIIYF.

This clonotype was recorded a few times. V is TRBV4-3 and J is TRBJ2-7, with D perhaps assigned TRBD1 or TRBD2 (5 bases each). CDR1 is LGHNA, CDR2 YSLEER, per germline. V lost 0 bases and J 6 bases, leaving 12 bases between the germline ends. This CDR3 has 14 amino acids. The CDR3 reads CASSQDPERGEQYF. The CDR3 DNA reads TGCGCCAGCAGCCAAGATCCAGAGAGGGGCGAGCAGTACTTC.

This chain uses TRBV4-3 with TRBJ2-3; 8 bases agree with TRBD2. Unmatched junction bases numbered 16, after V lost 0 bases and J lost 5 bases. Germline-derived CDR1 and CDR2 are LGHNA and YSLEER. The CDR3 runs 19 residues. This CDR3 is CASSQESVGGLAGLDTQYF. In DNA form, the CDR3 reads TGCGCCAGCAGCCAAGAGTCCGTCGGAGGCCTAGCGGGTTTAGATACGCAGTATTTT.

The V call is TRBV10-3, the J call TRBJ1-2; D call uncertain. The length of the CDR3 is 13 residues. V lost 7 bases and J 1 base, leaving 10 bases between the germline ends. Germline V gene data show CDR1 as ENHRY and CDR2 as SYGVKD. Here the CDR3 DNA reads TGTGCCATCAAGCCGACAATTAACTATGGCTACACCTTC. This sequence encodes CAIKPTINYGYTF.

This chain joins TRBV7-2 and TRBJ2-5, with 11 bases matching TRBD2. The junction had 9 bases not matched to a gene; V was cut back by 4 bases and J by 2 bases. The germline CDR1 and CDR2 sequences are SGHTA and FQGNSA. There are 17 residues in the CDR3. The CDR3 coding sequence is TGTGCCAGCAGCTGGGGAACTAGCGGGGGATTTCAAGAGACCCAGTACTTC. Protein: CASSWGTSGGFQETQYF.

The chain couples TRBV20-1 to TRBJ1-6; 7 nucleotides match TRBD1. The germline CDR1 and CDR2 sequences are DFQATT and SNEGSKA (reference sequence). This CDR3 spans 15 amino acids. V was clipped by 4 bases and J by 8 bases; unmatched bases: 11. Here the CDR3 reads CSAKYSGTEYSPLHF. In nucleotides, the CDR3 is TGCAGTGCTAAATATTCCGGGACAGAGTATTCACCCCTCCACTTT.

This clonotype was counted between two and nine times. The J gene is TRBJ1-1, the V gene TRBV15; D possibly corresponds to TRBD1 (5 bases). Germline CDR1 and CDR2: LNHNV and YYDKDF (reference sequence). V was clipped by 0 bases and J by 1 base, with 12 bases between them. CDR3 length equals 16 residues. The CDR3 region is CATSRDLLGGNTEAFF. CDR3 bases: TGTGCCACCAGCAGAGATCTCCTGGGGGGGAACACTGAAGCTTTCTTT.

This clonotype was recorded many times. The chain uses TRBV7-8 and TRBJ2-1, with D possibly TRBD2 on 5 matching bases. The germline V gene encodes CDR1 SGHVS and CDR2 FQNEAQ. There are 17 residues in the CDR3. Trimming stripped 5 bases from V and 4 bases from J, with 21 bases between. The CDR3 DNA sequence: TGTGCCAGCAGCCTACCTTTGAGACTACGTACTTACAATGAGCAGTTCTTC. It specifies CASSLPLRLRTYNEQFF.

The table lists this clonotype with many counts. V and J are TRBV12-3 or TRBV12-4 and TRBJ1-4; the D gene is possibly TRBD1 (5 bases). Trimming took off 5 bases at V and 5 bases at J, with 15 bases between the two ends. This CDR3 is built from 15 residues. CDR3 nucleotide sequence: TGTGCCAGCAGTCCCCCTGGAGGGGTGAATGAAAAACTGTTTTTT. Residues: CASSPPGGVNEKLFF.

The V and J genes are TRBV12-3 or TRBV12-4 and TRBJ2-5; 9 bases agree with TRBD1. The CDR3 loop spans 14 amino acids. V lost 5 bases to trimming and J lost 4 bases; unmatched junction nucleotides: 5. This chain's CDR3 is CASSGDREGETQYF. Written as DNA, the CDR3 is TGTGCCAGCAGTGGGGACAGGGAAGGAGAGACCCAGTACTTC.

This clonotype came up a few times. The chain has TRBV20-1 and TRBJ2-7; 10 bases are shared with TRBD2. The CDR3 contains 14 residues. From germline, CDR1 is DFQATT and CDR2 SNEGSKA (reference sequence). The V and J ends lost 1 base and 1 base, in that order; junction bases with no gene match: 1. The CDR3 spells CSARGLAGSYEQYF. The CDR3 DNA is TGCAGTGCTAGAGGACTAGCGGGTTCCTACGAGCAGTACTTC.

The CDR3 sequence: CASRQGQAPNTIYF. As DNA, the CDR3 is TGTGCCAGCAGACAAGGACAGGCTCCAAACACCATATATTTT. This chain joins TRBV6-1 and TRBJ1-3, with TRBD1 matching 7 bases. This CDR3 is built from 14 residues. The germline V gene has CDR1 MNHNS and CDR2 SASEGT. V gave up 6 bases and J gave up 6 bases; unmatched junction bases: 8.